Reported below is one TCR beta chain. These data belong to a study of blood T cell repertoires in COVID-19. Turning to the study itself: The United States, Italy and Spain provided the acute and convalescent COVID-19 samples. The cDNA or gDNA used as material had been derived from T cells, B-cell-depleted T cells, or PBMCs.

Germline CDR1 is MNHEY and CDR2 is SMNVEV (reference sequence). V lost 6 bases to trimming and J lost 11 bases; unmatched junction nucleotides: 7. This CDR3 is built from 12 residues. Authors' processing steps: Amplification with reference gene primers provided the estimates of nucleated cell counts. The protocol was immunoSEQ multiplex PCR, while the TCRdb copy is restricted to in-frame clones and leaves out a portion. V, J and clone size were drawn from that table, and D and trimming were deduced from the DNA. The repertoire holds fewer than 60,000 clones, with about four fifths as singletons. Specimen: peripheral blood. The V and J genes are TRBV27 and TRBJ1-1; the match to TRBD1 covers 9 bases. This TCR came from a man in his sixties or seventies with active COVID-19. CDR3 bases: TGTGCCAGCAGCCGCGGACAGGGGCGGGCTTTCTTT. This gives the protein CASSRGQGRAFF.